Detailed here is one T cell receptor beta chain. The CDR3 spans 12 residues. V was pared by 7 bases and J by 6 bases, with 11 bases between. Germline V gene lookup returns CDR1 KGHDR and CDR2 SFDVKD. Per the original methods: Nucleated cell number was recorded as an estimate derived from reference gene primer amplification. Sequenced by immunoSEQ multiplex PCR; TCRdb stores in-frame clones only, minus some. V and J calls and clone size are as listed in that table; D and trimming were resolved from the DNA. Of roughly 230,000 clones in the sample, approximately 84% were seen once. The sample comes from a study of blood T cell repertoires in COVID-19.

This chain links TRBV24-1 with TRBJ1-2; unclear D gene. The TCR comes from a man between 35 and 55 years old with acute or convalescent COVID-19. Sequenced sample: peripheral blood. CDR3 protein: CATRRWSHGYTF. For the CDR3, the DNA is TGTGCCACCAGAAGGTGGAGCCATGGCTACACCTTC.